What follows are 20 T cell receptor beta chains derived from one specimen sequenced in a study of blood T cell repertoires in COVID-19. The assay was immunoSEQ multiplex PCR, and TCRdb's table has in-frame clones only and misses some. This sample has about 70,000 clones, with roughly 80% found just once. Sequenced sample: peripheral blood. Every receptor here comes from a young man with COVID-19, enrolled during active disease.

The table lists this clone with a few counts. J is TRBJ1-3 and V is TRBV7-3, with TRBD1 matching over 7 bases. J was trimmed by 4 bases and V by 3 bases; bases with no gene match: 6. From germline, CDR1 is SGHTA and CDR2 FQGTGA. This CDR3 spans 15 amino acids. CDR3 coding DNA: TGTGCCAGCAGCTTCCAAAGGGGGCGAGGAAACACCATATATTTT. Translated, it gives CASSFQRGRGNTIYF.

The chain couples TRBV14 to TRBJ2-5, with D tentatively TRBD1 (5 bases). The CDR3 totals 14 residues. Germline assignment: CDR1 SGHDN and CDR2 FVKESK. With 3 bases removed from V and 9 bases from J, the gap between germline ends came to 17 bases. CDR3: CASSQGTGPRAQYF. For the CDR3, the DNA is TGTGCCAGCAGCCAGGGTACAGGACCTAGGGCCCAGTACTTC.

The chain uses TRBV5-1 and TRBJ2-1, with 8 positions matching TRBD1. Germline CDR1 reads SGHRS; CDR2 reads YFSETQ. V shed 2 bases, J shed 6 bases, and the junction held 4 bases outside the gene matches. This CDR3 region has 14 residues. The CDR3: CASSLGTGPNEQFF. CDR3 nucleotides: TGCGCCAGCAGCTTAGGGACAGGTCCCAATGAGCAGTTCTTC.

The CDR3 DNA follows: TGTGCCAGCAGTGAAGCAGGGGGCGAGCCTCCTATGGTATACAATGAGCAGTTCTTC. As protein: CASSEAGGEPPMVYNEQFF. The rearrangement uses TRBV2 and TRBJ2-1, with TRBD1 matching 7 bases. This CDR3 region has 19 residues. The trim removed 0 bases at V and 4 bases at J, leaving 15 bases unmatched. Germline lookup yields CDR1 SNHLY and CDR2 FYNNEI.

The count of this clone is one. This chain links TRBV9 with TRBJ2-1; 7 nucleotides line up with TRBD2. V lost 0 bases and J lost 5; bases outside the gene matches: 8. CDR1 and CDR2 (germline): SGDLS, YYNGEE. The CDR3 covers 16 residues. The CDR3 sequence: CASSVGASGPNNEQFF. The CDR3 nucleotides are TGTGCCAGCAGCGTAGGTGCTAGCGGACCGAACAATGAGCAGTTCTTC.

Written as DNA, the CDR3 is TGTGCCACCAGTGGGCTTGGGGCATCGCACACCGGGGAGCTGTTTTTT. Translated, it gives CATSGLGASHTGELFF. V gene TRBV24-1 combines with J gene TRBJ2-2; maybe TRBD1 (5 bases). Per the germline V gene, CDR1 is KGHDR and CDR2 is SFDVKD. This CDR3 has 16 amino acids. Trimming left V 5 bases short and J 3 bases short, with 15 bases between.

This clone was seen more than once but under ten times. V gene TRBV18 combines with J gene TRBJ2-5, with TRBD2 matching over 12 bases. V trimming: 0 bases; J trimming: 5 bases; junction bases outside the gene matches: 7. The germline gives CDR1 KGHSH, CDR2 LQKENI. The CDR3 totals 17 residues. The CDR3: CASSPPSSGRAAETQYF. The CDR3 coding sequence is TGTGCCAGCTCACCACCCTCTAGCGGGAGGGCCGCGGAGACCCAGTACTTC.

Of note for this clone: One junction end disagrees with the germline gene, perhaps due to a read error. J is TRBJ2-7 and V is TRBV7-9, with 8 bases fitting TRBD2. Germline V gene lookup returns CDR1 SEHNR and CDR2 FQNEAQ (reference sequence). This CDR3 spans 12 amino acids. Written as DNA, the CDR3 is TGTGCCAGCAGCTTAGGCCTCGGACTAGCCCCCTTC. Its translation: CASSLGLGLAPF. Supplemented by reference TRBV7-9 and TRBJ2-7, the full variable domain reads DTGVSQNPRHKITKRGQNVTFRCDPISEHNRLYWYRQTLGQGPEFLTYFQNEAQLEKSRLLSDRFSAERPKGSFSTLEIQRTEQGDSAMYLCASSLGLGLAPFGPGTRLTVT.

The V and J genes are TRBV7-3 and TRBJ2-3, with TRBD2 as a possible D gene (7 bases). This CDR3 is 16 amino acids long. V lost 0 bases to trimming and J lost 4 bases, with 14 bases between them. The germline V gene encodes CDR1 SGHTA and CDR2 FQGTGA. DNA for the CDR3: TGTGCCAGCAGCTTAACGGGGCGGGGGCTCGCAGATACGCAGTATTTT. It specifies CASSLTGRGLADTQYF.

This clone came up once. V is TRBV6-5 and J is TRBJ1-2, with 7 positions matching TRBD1. In germline, CDR1 is MNHEY, CDR2 SVGAGI. The junction had 8 bases not matched to a gene; V was cut back by 6 bases and J by 4 bases. The CDR3 has 14 residues. In nucleotides, the CDR3 is TGTGCCAGCAGGCAGACAGGGCAACTCTATGGCTACACCTTC. It translates to CASRQTGQLYGYTF.

The chain is built from TRBV2 and TRBJ1-5; the match to TRBD1 covers 7 bases. Germline loops: CDR1 SNHLY, CDR2 FYNNEI. Germline trimming cut 4 bases from V and 3 bases from J; bases unmatched to any gene: 3. There are 14 residues in the CDR3. The CDR3 DNA sequence: TGTGCCAGCAGTGGACAGGGATTCAATCAGCCCCAGCATTTT. Amino acids: CASSGQGFNQPQHF.

V usage is TRBV28 and J usage is TRBJ1-5, with D possibly being TRBD1 (5 bases). The CDR3 extends over 14 amino acids. The germline gives CDR1 MDHEN, CDR2 SYDVKM. The V gene lost 6 bases and the J gene lost 7 bases, with 16 bases spanning the gap. CDR3 in DNA: TGTGCCAGCAGCCCCGGCAGGGTGGGCCAGCCCCAGCATTTT. It codes for CASSPGRVGQPQHF.

The genes are TRBV6-5 and TRBJ1-2; a weak D match, TRBD1 (6 bases). The CDR3 contains 14 residues. Trimming shortened V by 6 bases and J by 2 bases, and 13 bases separated the two germline ends. CDR1 and CDR2 (germline): MNHEY, SVGAGI. The CDR3 protein is CASSPKGVNYGYTF. DNA for the CDR3: TGTGCCAGCAGCCCGAAGGGGGTAAACTATGGCTACACCTTC.

The chain links TRBV27 to TRBJ1-1; tentatively, D is TRBD1 (6 bases). Germline lookup yields CDR1 MNHEY and CDR2 SMNVEV (reference sequence). Between the trimmed V and J ends, which lost 6 bases and 1 base, there was a span of 9 bases. The CDR3 contains 13 residues. The CDR3 sequence: CASRIQGNTEAFF. The CDR3 DNA reads TGTGCCAGCAGAATACAGGGGAACACTGAAGCTTTCTTT.

V and J are TRBV4-1 and TRBJ2-1; maybe TRBD1 (5 bases). Germline V gene lookup returns CDR1 MGHRA and CDR2 YSYEKL. This CDR3 is 14 amino acids long. The germline V and J ends were trimmed by 0 bases and 7 bases, with 10 bases remaining between them. CDR3 region: CASSQDQGSNEQFF. CDR3 nucleotide sequence: TGCGCCAGCAGCCAAGATCAGGGCAGTAATGAGCAGTTCTTC.

The V and J genes are TRBV27 and TRBJ2-4; the match to TRBD2 covers 15 bases. There are 20 residues in the CDR3. Germline trimming cut 7 bases from V and 3 bases from J; bases unmatched to any gene: 16. The germline gives CDR1 MNHEY, CDR2 SMNVEV (reference sequence). CDR3 nucleotide sequence: TGTGCCAGCACTAGCGCTCAGGGACTAGCGGGAGGCGGTTACAAAAACATTCAGTACTTC. Translated: CASTSAQGLAGGGYKNIQYF.

The V gene is TRBV5-6, the J gene TRBJ2-7; 9 bases match TRBD1. V was pared by 4 bases and J by 2 bases, with 7 bases of the junction left unmatched. This CDR3 has 15 amino acids. Germline-derived CDR1 and CDR2 are SGHDT and YYEEEE. CDR3 sequence (DNA): TGTGCCAGCAGCCGAGACAGGGGGAAGGCCTACGAGCAGTACTTC. This sequence encodes CASSRDRGKAYEQYF.

This clone came up once. The chain carries TRBV6-6 and TRBJ2-2, with D perhaps TRBD2 (5 bases). The V gene lost 5 bases and the J gene lost 1 base, with 8 bases spanning the gap. Germline loops: CDR1 MNHNY, CDR2 SVGAGI (reference sequence). The CDR3 consists of 14 residues. The CDR3 spells CASSPRGNTGELFF. The CDR3, as DNA: TGTGCCAGCAGTCCCCGGGGGAACACCGGGGAGCTGTTTTTT.

V usage is TRBV28 and J usage is TRBJ1-2; D perhaps matches TRBD1 (5 bases). Trimming stripped 3 bases from V and 6 bases from J, with 8 bases between. The CDR3 sequence is 12 residues long. Looked up from germline, CDR1 is MDHEN and CDR2 is SYDVKM. The DNA for the CDR3 is TGTGCCAGCAGTTTGACAGAAAATGGCTACACCTTC. This encodes CASSLTENGYTF.

This chain uses TRBV18 with TRBJ2-5; no reliable D call. The CDR3 has 13 residues. Germline assignment: CDR1 KGHSH and CDR2 LQKENI. Trimming cost V 1 base and J 7 bases, with 10 bases left between them. The CDR3 DNA follows: TGTGCCAGCTCACCACGATCTTCGGGGACCCAGTACTTC. It codes for CASSPRSSGTQYF.